A selection of T cell receptor beta chains follows, all from one sample in a study of cytomegalovirus exposure and HLA in healthy donors. Only in-frame clones appear in the TCRdb table, and some are missing; sequencing was by immunoSEQ multiplex PCR. The table shows about 130,000 clones, with around 70% occurring only once. Material: PBMCs. The receptors shown here come from a woman aged 35 to 49 in good health and CMV-seropositive. Each CDR3 is given with its conserved first and last residue. D genes are given only for firm matches.

D gene,V gene,J gene,CDR3 protein
NA,TRBV7-2,TRBJ1-1,CASGPTGNTEAFF
NA,TRBV28,TRBJ1-5,CASGNQGAGVRQPQHF
NA,TRBV7-9,TRBJ1-5,CASSSPEDPGQPQHF
NA,TRBV5-4,TRBJ1-2,CASSSNSDRRYGYTF
TRBD1,TRBV6-5,TRBJ1-4,CASSYSMTGSNEKLFF
TRBD2,TRBV5-5,TRBJ2-3,CASSFVAGSVDTQYF
TRBD1,TRBV9,TRBJ2-3,CASSPRDRDTDTQYF
NA,TRBV5-6,TRBJ2-1,CASSQGSSYNEQFF
NA,TRBV5-1,TRBJ1-6,CASSGGSRYNSPLHF
TRBD1,TRBV2,TRBJ1-2,CASSNQGANYGYTF
NA,TRBV7-6,TRBJ1-2,CASSWQVGYGYTF
TRBD2,TRBV25-1,TRBJ2-7,CASSAGRVHEQYF
TRBD2,TRBV7-3,TRBJ2-1,CASSLWTSGAEQFF
TRBD2,TRBV27,TRBJ2-7,CASSPRVAGPHEQYF
TRBD2,TRBV7-8,TRBJ2-3,CASSRRTSGRTTSTDTQYF
TRBD2,TRBV5-4,TRBJ2-5,CASSLLSLAGTGETQYF
NA,TRBV28,TRBJ2-7,CASSSVGGSSYEQYF